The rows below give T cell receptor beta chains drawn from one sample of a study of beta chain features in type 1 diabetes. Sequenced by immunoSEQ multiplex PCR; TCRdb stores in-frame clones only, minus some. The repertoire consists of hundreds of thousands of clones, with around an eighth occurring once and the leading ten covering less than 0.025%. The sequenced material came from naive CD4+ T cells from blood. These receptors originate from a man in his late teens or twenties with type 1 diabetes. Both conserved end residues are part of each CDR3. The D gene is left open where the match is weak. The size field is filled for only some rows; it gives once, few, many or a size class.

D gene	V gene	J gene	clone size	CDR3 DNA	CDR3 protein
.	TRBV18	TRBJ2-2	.	TGTGCCAGCTCACCGACCGTCTTATCCACCGGGGAGCTGTTTTTT	CASSPTVLSTGELFF
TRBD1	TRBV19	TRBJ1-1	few	TGTGCCAGTATCTCACAGGGGAAGAACGCTGAAGCTTTCTTT	CASISQGKNAEAFF
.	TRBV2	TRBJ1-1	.	TGTGCCAGCAGTGCCGAAGACAGTGGGAACACTGAAGCTTTCTTT	CASSAEDSGNTEAFF
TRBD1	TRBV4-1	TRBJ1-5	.	TGCGCCAGCAGCCAGGATGGGACAGGGAACAATCAGCCCCAGCATTTT	CASSQDGTGNNQPQHF
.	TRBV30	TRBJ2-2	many	TGTGCCTGGACCCCGACGGCGATCGGGGAGCTGTTTTTT	CAWTPTAIGELFF
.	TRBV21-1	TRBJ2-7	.	TGTGCCAGCAGCAAGCACAGGGAGCGGTACGAGCAGTACTTC	CASSKHRERYEQYF
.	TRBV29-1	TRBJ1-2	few	TGCAGCGTTGAGGCAGGGAGAGAAGACTATGGCTACACCTTC	CSVEAGREDYGYTF
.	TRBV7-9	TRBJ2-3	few	TGTGCCAGCAGCTCACAGGTTCGAGATACGCAGTATTTT	CASSSQVRDTQYF
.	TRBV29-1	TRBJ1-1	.	TGCAGCGTTGAAGGACAGACTAACACTGAAGCTTTCTTT	CSVEGQTNTEAFF
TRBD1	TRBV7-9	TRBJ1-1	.	TGTGCCAGCAGCCCCCCCGGGACAGGGGTTACTGAAGCTTTCTTT	CASSPPGTGVTEAFF
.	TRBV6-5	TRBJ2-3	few	TGTGCCAGCAGTTACGGTAGCACAGATACGCAGTATTTT	CASSYGSTDTQYF
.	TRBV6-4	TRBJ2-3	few	TGTGCCAGCGCGATTAGCACAGATACGCAGTATTTT	CASAISTDTQYF
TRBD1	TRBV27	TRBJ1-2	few	TGTGCCAGCAGTTCCGGGACAGGGGTTTTCTATGGCTACACCTTC	CASSSGTGVFYGYTF
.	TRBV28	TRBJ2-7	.	TGTGCCAGCAGTTTAGTTGGAGGTTCCTCCTACGAGCAGTACTTC	CASSLVGGSSYEQYF
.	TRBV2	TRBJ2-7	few	TGTGCCAGCAGTGAGGCTGCCGGTGGCCTCTACGAGCAGTACTTC	CASSEAAGGLYEQYF
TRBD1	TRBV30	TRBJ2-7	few	TGTGCCTGGAGTAAAGGACAGGGGATCTACGAGCAGTACTTC	CAWSKGQGIYEQYF
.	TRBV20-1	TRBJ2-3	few	TGCAGTCCCCTTTTGTCAGATACGCAGTATTTT	CSPLLSDTQYF
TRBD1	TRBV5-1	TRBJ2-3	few	TGCGCCAGCAGCTTGGGGCAGGGGGCTGATACGCAGTATTTT	CASSLGQGADTQYF
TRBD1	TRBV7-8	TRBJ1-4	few	TGTGCCAGCAGCTTACGGACAGGCGGGGATGAAAAACTGTTTTTT	CASSLRTGGDEKLFF
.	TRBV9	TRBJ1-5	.	TGTGCCAGCAGCAGCAATCAGGGACCCCAGCCCCAGCATTTT	CASSSNQGPQPQHF
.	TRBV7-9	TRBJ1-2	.	TGTGCCAGCAGCCCCCAGGACCGTAACTATGGCTACACCTTC	CASSPQDRNYGYTF
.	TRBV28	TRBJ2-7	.	TGTGCCAGCAGTCCGGACTACGAGCAGTACTTC	CASSPDYEQYF
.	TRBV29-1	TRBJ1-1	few	TGCAGCGTTGAAGTTAACAGGGATGGCACTGAAGCTTTCTTT	CSVEVNRDGTEAFF
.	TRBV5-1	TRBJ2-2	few	TGCGCCAGCAGCTCCAGGGAAGCCGGGGAGCTGTTTTTT	CASSSREAGELFF
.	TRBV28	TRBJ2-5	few	TGTGCCAGCTCCCCACATGGCCAAGAGACCCAGTACTTC	CASSPHGQETQYF
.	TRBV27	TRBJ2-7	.	TGTGCCAGCAGTTTTTCCCCCAGTAGCACCTACGAGCAGTACTTC	CASSFSPSSTYEQYF
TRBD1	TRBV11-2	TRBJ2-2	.	TGTGCCAGCAGCCGAGGACAGGGAACCAGGGAGCTGTTTTTT	CASSRGQGTRELFF
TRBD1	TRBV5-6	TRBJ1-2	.	TGTGCCAGCCTCAGACAGGGTGCTGGGGGCTACACCTTC	CASLRQGAGGYTF
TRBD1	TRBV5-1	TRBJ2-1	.	TGCGCCAGCAGCTTACAGGGGGAAATATACAATGAGCAGTTCTTC	CASSLQGEIYNEQFF
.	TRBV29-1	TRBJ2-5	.	TGCAGTGCCGGGACATCCCAAGAGACCCAGTACTTC	CSAGTSQETQYF
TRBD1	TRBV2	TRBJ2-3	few	TGTGCCAGCAGTCGACAGGGGCTCCTTCAGGATACGCAGTATTTT	CASSRQGLLQDTQYF
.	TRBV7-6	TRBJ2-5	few	TGTGCCAGCAGCTCCGGGACATCGGAACAAGAGACCCAGTACTTC	CASSSGTSEQETQYF
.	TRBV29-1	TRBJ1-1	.	TGCAGCGCCTTGAAGCCAACGGTGAGGACTGAAGCTTTCTTT	CSALKPTVRTEAFF
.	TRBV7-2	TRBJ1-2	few	TGTGCCAGCAGCCCCGGGGCGGCAGGGCGTAATGGCTACACCTTC	CASSPGAAGRNGYTF
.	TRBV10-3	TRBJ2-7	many	TGTGCCATCAGTGCGGAGTACGAGCAGTACTTC	CAISAEYEQYF
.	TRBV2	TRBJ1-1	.	TGTGCCAGCCGCAGGGAGGTAACTGAAGCTTTCTTT	CASRREVTEAFF
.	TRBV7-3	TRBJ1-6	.	TGTGCCAGCAGCTTACTTCCGAAGGATTCACCCCTCCACTTT	CASSLLPKDSPLHF
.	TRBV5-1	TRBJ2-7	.	TGCGCCAGCAGCTTCGCCGTGAACGGCGAGCAGTACTTC	CASSFAVNGEQYF
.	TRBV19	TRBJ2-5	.	TGTGCCAGTAGGTTGGCGGGGGCGTACCAAGAGACCCAGTACTTC	CASRLAGAYQETQYF
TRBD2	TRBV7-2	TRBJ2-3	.	TGTGCCAGCAGCGGAGCTAGCGGGGGCCTCCTACCAACACGCCATACGCAGTATTTT	CASSGASGGLLPTRHTQYF
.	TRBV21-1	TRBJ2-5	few	TGTGCCAGCAGCAAAGCGAACGGGAGGCAAGAGACCCAGTACTTC	CASSKANGRQETQYF
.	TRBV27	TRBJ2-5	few	TGTGCCAGCAGTCCCGGACAGGCCCAAGGGGGGGAGACCCAGTACTTC	CASSPGQAQGGETQYF
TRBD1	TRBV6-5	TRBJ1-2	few	TGTGCCAGCAGTTACCCGGGACAGACAAAGGGCTACACCTTC	CASSYPGQTKGYTF
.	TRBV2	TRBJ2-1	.	TGTGCCAGCAGTGAAGTTGTGGCAGGTTACAATGAGCAGTTCTTC	CASSEVVAGYNEQFF
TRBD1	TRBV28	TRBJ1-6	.	TGTGCCAGCAGTTCCCGGACAGGGCCCCTTTCACCCCTCCACTTT	CASSSRTGPLSPLHF
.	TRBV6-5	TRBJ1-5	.	TGTGCCAGCAGGGAGCACCGTGATCAGCCCCAGCATTTT	CASREHRDQPQHF
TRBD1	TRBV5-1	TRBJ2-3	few	TGCGCCAGCAGCTTGGAGGGGGCCGTCGGATATACGCAGTATTTT	CASSLEGAVGYTQYF
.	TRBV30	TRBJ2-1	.	TGTGCCTGGAGCCTTAGGTATGAGCAGTTCTTC	CAWSLRYEQFF
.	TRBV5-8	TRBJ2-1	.	TGTGCCAGCAGCTTGGCCGCCCACAATGAGCAGTTCTTC	CASSLAAHNEQFF
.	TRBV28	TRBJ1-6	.	TGTGCCAGCAGCCCCGGGACCGGTAATTCACCCCTCCACTTT	CASSPGTGNSPLHF
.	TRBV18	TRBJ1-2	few	TGTGCCAGCTCACCTGGGACTGAGGGCTACACCTTC	CASSPGTEGYTF
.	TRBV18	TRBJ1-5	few	TGTGCCAGCTCACAAGGGGACTATTCCCAGCATTTT	CASSQGDYSQHF
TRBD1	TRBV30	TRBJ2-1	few	TGTGCCTGGAGTCGGGGACAGGATAATGAGCAGTTCTTC	CAWSRGQDNEQFF
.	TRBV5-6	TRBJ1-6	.	TGTGCCAGCAGCTTGGGGGTTACGAATTCACCCCTCCACTTT	CASSLGVTNSPLHF
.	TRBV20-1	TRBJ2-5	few	TGCAGTGCTAGGAAGGAGACCCAGTACTTC	CSARKETQYF
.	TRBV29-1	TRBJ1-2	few	TGCAGCGTGGTAGTTAACTATGGCTACACCTTC	CSVVVNYGYTF
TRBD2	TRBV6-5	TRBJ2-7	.	TGTGCCAGCAGTTCCCCGGGGGCGGGGGGACCCTACGAGCAGTACTTC	CASSSPGAGGPYEQYF